These 21 T cell receptor beta chains originate from one sample sequenced in a study of cytomegalovirus exposure and HLA in healthy donors. The study ran its PCR with 60 Vbeta and 13 Jbeta primers. Only in-frame clones appear in the TCRdb table, and some are missing; sequencing was by immunoSEQ multiplex PCR. The table shows around 170,000 clones, with 76% occurring only once. The sequencing input was PBMCs. The receptors were sampled from a woman in her twenties or thirties in good health and CMV-seropositive.

V and J are TRBV18 and TRBJ1-2; 7 nucleotides line up with TRBD1. The germline V gene has CDR1 KGHSH and CDR2 LQKENI. V was pared by 2 bases and J by 4 bases, with 4 bases of the junction left unmatched. There are 14 residues in the CDR3. The CDR3 protein is CASSPNRDSYGYTF. CDR3 DNA sequence: TGTGCCAGCTCACCAAACCGGGACAGCTATGGCTACACCTTC.

The CDR3 is CASSVDGTRAYEQYF. The CDR3 region has the DNA TGTGCCAGCAGCGTAGACGGGACACGAGCCTACGAGCAGTACTTC. This chain joins TRBV9 and TRBJ2-7; D is perhaps TRBD1 (6 bases). The germline V gene has CDR1 SGDLS and CDR2 YYNGEE. The CDR3 is 15 amino acids. Between the trimmed V and J ends, which lost 0 bases and 2 bases, there was a span of 12 bases.

The genes are TRBV2 and TRBJ2-1; 8 nucleotides agree with TRBD2. This CDR3 comprises 16 residues. After removal of 6 bases from V and 4 bases from J, the junction contained 11 bases not matched to a gene. CDR1 SNHLY and CDR2 FYNNEI come from the germline V gene. Here the CDR3 reads CASRDGTSGVYNEQFF. The DNA of the CDR3 is TGTGCCAGCAGGGACGGTACTAGCGGTGTGTACAATGAGCAGTTCTTC.

This sequence joins TRBV5-5 and TRBJ2-6, with 7 bases lining up with TRBD2. Germline CDR1 is SGHKS and CDR2 is YYEKEE (reference sequence). CDR3 length equals 17 residues. V dropped 0 bases and J dropped 6; count of bases not matched to a gene: 9. This CDR3 is CASSLAGGTIEANVLTF. CDR3 coding DNA: TGTGCCAGCAGCTTGGCCGGGGGGACCATCGAGGCCAACGTCCTGACTTTC.

The rearrangement joins TRBV4-3 to TRBJ2-5; a weak D match, TRBD2 (6 bases). The CDR3 contains 11 residues. Trimming removed 4 bases from V and 7 bases from J, with 7 bases in between. Germline CDR1 LGHNA, CDR2 YSLEER. In DNA form, the CDR3 reads TGCGCCAGCAGCCTCGGGGGGACCCAGTACTTC. As protein: CASSLGGTQYF.

The rearrangement links TRBV5-1 to TRBJ2-1; 9 positions agree with TRBD1. The CDR3 spans 17 residues. Germline loops: CDR1 SGHRS, CDR2 YFSETQ. Germline trimming cut 9 bases from V and 1 base from J; bases unmatched to any gene: 14. CDR3 nucleotide sequence: TGCGCCACGTCTACCACCTTAGACAGGGGGTCCTACAATGAGCAGTTCTTC. Translated, it gives CATSTTLDRGSYNEQFF.

The chain's CDR3 is CASSLDEAAFF. In DNA, the CDR3 is TGTGCCAGCAGCTTAGATGAAGCAGCTTTCTTT. The chain recombines TRBV11-3 with TRBJ1-1; D remains unclear. The germline CDR1 and CDR2 sequences are SGHNT and YENEEA. This CDR3 contains 11 residues. V was pared by 0 bases and J by 10 bases, with 6 bases between.

This clone was detected once. The chain links TRBV6-5 to TRBJ2-3; 8 bases are shared with TRBD1. From germline, CDR1 is MNHEY and CDR2 SVGAGI. CDR3 length equals 15 residues. The trim removed 6 bases at V and 5 bases at J, leaving 10 bases unmatched. The CDR3 loop is CASRTTRGQGDTQYF. As DNA, the CDR3 is TGTGCCAGCAGGACTACCAGGGGGCAGGGAGATACGCAGTATTTT.

This chain joins TRBV19 and TRBJ2-7, with 8 bases that match TRBD1. V lost 6 bases and J lost 4; bases outside the gene matches: 5. The CDR3 runs to 13 residues. Looked up from germline, CDR1 is LNHDA and CDR2 is SQIVND (reference sequence). CDR3 region: CASSQDRDYEQYF. CDR3 in DNA: TGTGCCAGTAGCCAGGACAGGGATTACGAGCAGTACTTC. The entire variable domain, with the rest obtained from reference TRBV19 and TRBJ2-7, is as follows: DGGITQSPKYLFRKEGQNVTLSCEQNLNHDAMYWYRQDPGQGLRLIYYSQIVNDFQKGDIAEGYSVSREKKESFPLTVTSAQKNPTAFYLCASSQDRDYEQYFGPGTRLTVT.

Only a few counts were recorded for this clone. The V call is TRBV4-1, the J call TRBJ2-2, with D hard to call. V lost 0 bases, J lost 1 base, and 9 bases lay in between. Germline V gene sequence: CDR1 MGHRA, CDR2 YSYEKL. The CDR3 sequence is 16 residues long. CDR3 nucleotides: TGCGCCAGCAGCCAAGATAGACATCTGAACACCGGGGAGCTGTTTTTT. It encodes CASSQDRHLNTGELFF.

This chain links TRBV27 with TRBJ1-5, with a weak D call TRBD1 (5 bases). Trimming removed 0 bases from V and 8 bases from J, with 11 bases in between. The CDR3 totals 14 residues. Germline loops: CDR1 MNHEY, CDR2 SMNVEV (reference sequence). CDR3 coding DNA: TGTGCCAGCAGTTTATCGGAGGGGTTGAAGCCCCAGCATTTT. Translation gives CASSLSEGLKPQHF.

This clone was picked up one time. V gene TRBV7-9 combines with J gene TRBJ1-2, with a possible D match to TRBD1 (6 bases). V was cut by 6 bases and J by 7 bases, with 21 bases left in between. Per the germline V gene, CDR1 is SEHNR and CDR2 is FQNEAQ (reference sequence). The CDR3 sequence is 15 residues long. CDR3 DNA: TGTGCCAGCAGTCCTGTTCAGGGGAGCGGATTTGGCTACACCTTC. Protein product: CASSPVQGSGFGYTF.

The table lists this clone with a few counts. The chain has TRBV19 and TRBJ1-5; D is undetermined. The V end was cut by 0 bases, the J end by 7 bases, with 10 bases between. Germline lookup yields CDR1 LNHDA and CDR2 SQIVND (reference sequence). This CDR3 spans 14 amino acids. The CDR3 coding sequence is TGTGCCAGTAGTATAGAAGGGAGCGGACAGCCCCAGCATTTT. It encodes CASSIEGSGQPQHF.

V gene TRBV4-2 combines with J gene TRBJ2-7; 11 nucleotides align to TRBD2. Per the germline V gene, CDR1 is LGHNA and CDR2 is YNFKEQ. V dropped 1 base and J dropped 5; count of bases not matched to a gene: 7. CDR3 size: 16 residues. The CDR3 sequence is CASSQVLPTSGDEQYF. The CDR3, as DNA: TGTGCCAGCAGCCAAGTCCTCCCGACTAGCGGGGACGAGCAGTACTTC.

This clone was seen just once. The chain links TRBV19 to TRBJ1-6, with 9 positions matching TRBD1. Germline CDR1 is LNHDA and CDR2 is SQIVND (reference sequence). The CDR3 has 16 residues. V lost 5 bases, J lost 10 bases, and 12 bases stayed unmatched. In DNA form, the CDR3 reads TGTGCCAGTAGTCCACCTTCGACAGGGGGGTACTCACCCCTCCACTTT. Encoded protein: CASSPPSTGGYSPLHF. The variable domain in full, completed from reference TRBV19 and TRBJ1-6, reads DGGITQSPKYLFRKEGQNVTLSCEQNLNHDAMYWYRQDPGQGLRLIYYSQIVNDFQKGDIAEGYSVSREKKESFPLTVTSAQKNPTAFYLCASSPPSTGGYSPLHFGNGTRLTVT.

This chain uses TRBV28 with TRBJ1-5; TRBD1 matches at 8 bases. With 2 bases clipped from V and 5 bases from J, the junction kept 5 bases outside the gene matches. Germline loops: CDR1 MDHEN, CDR2 SYDVKM. There are 15 residues in the CDR3. The CDR3 loop reads CASSLDRGQHQPQHF. The CDR3 region has the DNA TGTGCCAGCAGTTTAGACAGGGGCCAGCATCAGCCCCAGCATTTT.

CDR3: CASNRWTGSHEQYF. CDR3 in DNA: TGTGCCAGCAACCGGTGGACAGGGTCCCACGAGCAGTACTTC. This chain uses TRBV6-5 with TRBJ2-7; 8 nucleotides agree with TRBD1. J gave up 5 bases and V 7 bases, and 10 bases lay outside the gene matches. The CDR3 runs 14 residues. Germline CDR1 MNHEY, CDR2 SVGAGI.

This clone was seen only a few times. The chain carries TRBV19 and TRBJ2-3, with a tentative D call TRBD2 (6 bases). V lost 4 bases to trimming and J lost 9 bases, with 8 bases between them. The CDR3 runs to 11 residues. Germline values: CDR1 LNHDA, CDR2 SQIVND (reference sequence). The CDR3 is CASSSRGTQYF. DNA for the CDR3: TGTGCCAGTAGTAGCCGGGGGACGCAGTATTTT.

This chain links TRBV7-3 with TRBJ2-2, with D perhaps matching TRBD2 (6 bases). Trimming shortened V by 4 bases and J by 1 base, and 10 bases separated the two germline ends. The CDR3 has 15 residues. Germline CDR1 is SGHTA and CDR2 is FQGTGA. This CDR3 reads CASSSLGGNTGELFF. In nucleotides, the CDR3 is TGTGCCAGCAGCTCCTTGGGGGGGAACACCGGGGAGCTGTTTTTT.

CDR3: CASSILAGGGIQYF. As DNA, the CDR3 is TGTGCCAGTAGTATACTAGCGGGGGGGGGCATTCAGTACTTC. The chain couples TRBV19 to TRBJ2-4; 12 bases map to TRBD2. V lost 2 bases, J lost 9 bases, and 2 bases stayed unmatched. The CDR3 extends over 14 amino acids. Per germline, CDR1 LNHDA and CDR2 SQIVND (reference sequence).

The CDR3 DNA is TGTGCCTTGGGGCCGACAGGGGCCGATACGCAGTATTTT. It specifies CALGPTGADTQYF. The V call is TRBV28, the J call TRBJ2-3, with TRBD1 matching 8 bases. This CDR3 is built from 13 residues. The trim removed 11 bases at V and 6 bases at J, leaving 10 bases unmatched. Germline V lookup: CDR1 MDHEN, CDR2 SYDVKM.